One sample yielded the 20 T cell receptor beta chains listed below, sequenced in a study of vaccination effects on CD4 cells after COVID-19. The antigens of these receptors remain unknown. Method: immunoSEQ multiplex PCR; TCRdb's copy keeps in-frame clones and lacks some. The sample has roughly 43,000 clones, under 85% seen once; the top ten hold roughly 16%. Under the ViraFEST assay, PBMC were stimulated with viral peptide pools so that antigen-specific CD4+ T cells expanded. Sequencing was performed afterwards. With approximately 10 days of culture completed, CD4+ T cells were isolated. Two doses of either BNT162b2 or mRNA-1273 were given to each participant. Here the sequenced sample was CD4+ T cells from PBMCs cultured with HCoV-OC43 spike peptides, taken after COVID-19 vaccination. The subset here: HCoV-OC43 spike overlapping peptide pool stimulation. Receptors were obtained from a human donor who received a COVID-19 vaccine.

J is TRBJ2-7 and V is TRBV5-1; D is possibly TRBD1 (6 bases). The ends were cut back, 6 bases at V and 6 bases at J, with 16 bases in the middle. This CDR3 comprises 13 residues. The germline gives CDR1 SGHRS, CDR2 YFSETQ. CDR3: CASINRDIGEQYF. As DNA, the CDR3 is TGCGCCAGCATCAATCGGGACATCGGCGAGCAGTACTTC.

Notes on this clone: Other DNA variants within this sample encode the same CDR3. The chain carries TRBV30 and TRBJ2-7, with D perhaps TRBD1 (5 bases). V shed 3 bases and J shed 5 bases, with 17 bases lying between them. The germline CDR1 and CDR2 sequences are GTSNPN and SVGIG (reference sequence). The CDR3 has 14 amino acids. DNA for the CDR3: TGTGCCTGGAGCGCGCTCTCAGGGCCAAACGAGCAGTACTTC. Protein sequence: CAWSALSGPNEQYF.

CDR3 residues: CASSVGAGTAYNEQFF. CDR3 DNA: TGTGCCAGCAGCGTTGGGGCGGGAACCGCCTACAATGAGCAGTTCTTC. V and J are TRBV9 and TRBJ2-1; D is perhaps TRBD2 (6 bases). Germline loops: CDR1 SGDLS, CDR2 YYNGEE. Trimming cost V 2 bases and J 2 bases, with 14 bases left between them. The CDR3 runs to 16 residues. The variable domain in full, completed from reference TRBV9 and TRBJ2-1, reads DSGVTQTPKHLITATGQRVTLRCSPRSGDLSVYWYQQSLDQGLQFLIQYYNGEERAKGNILERFSAQQFPDLHSELNLSSLELGDSALYFCASSVGAGTAYNEQFFGPGTRLTVL.

The chain recombines TRBV9 with TRBJ2-3, with D possibly called TRBD1 or TRBD2 (6 bases each). CDR1 is SGDLS and CDR2 is YYNGEE in the germline V gene. Trimming removed 0 bases at V and 7 bases at J, with 21 bases between. This CDR3 is 17 amino acids long. The CDR3 sequence: CASSVVEGGTGGNTQYF. In DNA, the CDR3 is TGTGCCAGCAGCGTAGTAGAGGGGGGCACCGGAGGGAATACGCAGTATTTT.

V is TRBV4-1 and J is TRBJ2-7, with 8 bases aligning to TRBD1. The CDR3 covers 16 residues. CDR1 and CDR2 from the germline V gene are MGHRA and YSYEKL. Trimming at V came to 3 bases and at J to 6 bases, leaving 13 bases not matched to a gene. CDR3 amino acids: CASSQSPGQVISEQYF. CDR3 bases: TGCGCCAGCAGCCAGTCACCGGGACAGGTGATCTCCGAGCAGTACTTC.

The rearrangement links TRBV15 to TRBJ2-4; TRBD2 agrees at 9 bases. The CDR3 contains 16 residues. V gave up 0 bases and J gave up 3 bases; unmatched junction bases: 3. Per germline, CDR1 LNHNV and CDR2 YYDKDF (reference sequence). CDR3 amino acids: CATSRDQREVKNIQYF. CDR3 coding DNA: TGTGCCACCAGCAGAGACCAGCGGGAGGTCAAAAACATTCAGTACTTC.

The chain joins TRBV5-1 to TRBJ1-2, with D tentatively TRBD1 (6 bases). CDR1 is SGHRS, CDR2 YFSETQ, per germline. Trimming cost V 0 bases and J 8 bases, with 11 bases left between them. CDR3 length equals 13 residues. Here the CDR3 DNA reads TGCGCCAGCAGCTTGGGGCCGGGGGGCGGCTACACCTTC. Amino acid sequence: CASSLGPGGGYTF.

Within the sample, this clone is hyperexpanded (1% or more). The rearrangement uses TRBV5-1 and TRBJ2-5, with 7 bases identical to TRBD1. V shed 4 bases, J shed 3 bases, and the junction held 9 bases outside the gene matches. The germline CDR1 and CDR2 sequences are SGHRS and YFSETQ. The CDR3 consists of 15 residues. CDR3 nucleotides: TGCGCCAGCAGCAGGATACAGGGGAGCGAAGAGACCCAGTACTTC. Its translation is CASSRIQGSEETQYF.

V gene TRBV12-3 or TRBV12-4 combines with J gene TRBJ2-2; D is ambiguous. The V end was cut by 6 bases, the J end by 7 bases, with 9 bases between. CDR3 length equals 12 residues. CDR3 coding DNA: TGTGCCAGCAGCCTAGGCGTCGGGGAGCTGTTTTTT. Protein: CASSLGVGELFF.

The genes are TRBV10-3 and TRBJ1-5; D not certain. Per germline, CDR1 ENHRY and CDR2 SYGVKD. The germline V and J ends were trimmed by 7 bases and 6 bases, with 22 bases remaining between them. This CDR3 spans 16 amino acids. The DNA of the CDR3 is TGTGCCATCACCTCCCCCGCGGTGTGGAGGCGTCAGCCCCAGCATTTT. Its protein product is CAITSPAVWRRQPQHF.

This chain links TRBV7-2 with TRBJ1-6, with no clear D. V was pared by 5 bases and J by 11 bases, with 10 bases between. The germline V gene has CDR1 SGHTA and CDR2 FQGNSA. The CDR3 contains 12 residues. DNA for the CDR3: TGTGCCAGCAGCCCCAGTTCTCCACCCCTCCACTTT. Translating it yields CASSPSSPPLHF. Drawing the rest from reference TRBV7-2 and TRBJ1-6, the complete variable domain is GAGVSQSPSNKVTEKGKDVELRCDPISGHTALYWYRQSLGQGLEFLIYFQGNSAPDKSGLPSDRFSAERTGGSVSTLTIQRTQQEDSAVYLCASSPSSPPLHFGNGTRLTVT.

The genes are TRBV30 and TRBJ1-5; 7 bases are a match to TRBD1. CDR1 is GTSNPN, CDR2 SVGIG, per germline (reference sequence). Trimming at V came to 0 bases and at J to 7 bases, leaving 12 bases not matched to a gene. The CDR3 has 16 residues. CDR3: CAWSVTGAGQWQPQHF. DNA for the CDR3: TGTGCCTGGAGTGTAACAGGGGCAGGGCAATGGCAGCCCCAGCATTTT.

This sequence joins TRBV3-1 (or the pseudogene TRBV3-2) and TRBJ2-3, with D unresolved. Deletions cut 4 bases from V and 3 bases from J, with 14 bases between. The germline CDR1 and CDR2 sequences are LGHDT and YNNKEL (reference sequence). The CDR3 totals 15 residues. CDR3 region: CASSRKLVTTDTQYF. The DNA for the CDR3 is TGTGCCAGCAGCCGGAAGTTGGTGACTACAGATACGCAGTATTTT.

V usage is TRBV6-6 and J usage is TRBJ1-3; D is possibly TRBD1 (6 bases). V was cut by 5 bases and J by 3 bases, with 20 bases left in between. Looked up from germline, CDR1 is MNHNY and CDR2 is SVGAGI (reference sequence). The length of the CDR3 is 17 residues. The CDR3 sequence is CASSQAGQGNLGNTIYF. The CDR3 DNA follows: TGTGCCAGCAGTCAGGCCGGCCAGGGGAATCTTGGAAACACCATATATTTT.

This chain uses TRBV2 with TRBJ2-1, with D possibly TRBD2 on 6 matching bases. The CDR3 spans 13 residues. The ends were cut back, 4 bases at V and 6 bases at J, with 10 bases in the middle. The germline V gene has CDR1 SNHLY and CDR2 FYNNEI. CDR3 nucleotide sequence: TGTGCCAGCAGTGCGGGAGTCGTCAATGAGCAGTTCTTC. Amino acids: CASSAGVVNEQFF. Full variable domain (remainder filled in from reference TRBV2 and TRBJ2-1): EPEVTQTPSHQVTQMGQEVILRCVPISNHLYFYWYRQILGQKVEFLVSFYNNEISEKSEIFDDQFSVERPDGSNFTLKIRSTKLEDSAMYFCASSAGVVNEQFFGPGTRLTVL.

The chain employs TRBV5-5 and TRBJ1-5; tentative D call: TRBD1 (6 bases). Germline CDR1 reads SGHKS; CDR2 reads YYEKEE (reference sequence). The V and J ends lost 2 bases and 6 bases respectively, with 15 bases between them. This CDR3 contains 15 residues. CDR3 in amino acids: CASSFSDSSGQPQHF. CDR3 coding DNA: TGTGCCAGCAGCTTTTCGGACAGCTCCGGTCAGCCCCAGCATTTT.

The chain links TRBV23-1 to TRBJ2-1; D is uncertain. TRBV23-1 is an open reading frame whose function is uncertain. Trimming removed 2 bases from V and 8 bases from J, with 13 bases in between. The CDR3 spans 14 residues. This chain's CDR3 is CASSQPFRVHEQFF. Here the CDR3 DNA reads TGCGCCAGCAGTCAACCCTTTAGGGTACATGAGCAGTTCTTC.

This clone was detected only a few times. The V gene is TRBV10-2, the J gene TRBJ1-1; no clear D gene. V lost 0 bases to trimming and J lost 3 bases, with 8 bases between them. CDR3 size: 14 residues. The V gene's germline CDR1 is WSHSY and CDR2 SAAADI. The CDR3 is CASSESSGYTEAFF. In DNA, the CDR3 is TGCGCCAGCAGTGAGTCGTCGGGGTACACTGAAGCTTTCTTT.

The chain is built from TRBV18 and TRBJ2-3; D remains ambiguous. The germline V and J ends were trimmed by 0 bases and 0 bases, with 7 bases remaining between them. This CDR3 is built from 15 residues. Germline CDR1 is KGHSH and CDR2 is LQKENI. The CDR3 sequence is CASSPPDFSTDTQYF. CDR3 DNA: TGTGCCAGCTCACCACCCGACTTTAGCACAGATACGCAGTATTTT.

The V and J genes are TRBV11-2 and TRBJ1-1; a weak D match, TRBD1 (5 bases). The CDR3 totals 16 residues. Looked up from germline, CDR1 is SGHAT and CDR2 is FQNNGV. Trimming took off 6 bases at V and 0 bases at J, with 17 bases between the two ends. For the CDR3, the DNA is TGTGCCAGCAGGCCAGCACGGGGACCGTTGAACACTGAAGCTTTCTTT. Encoded protein: CASRPARGPLNTEAFF.